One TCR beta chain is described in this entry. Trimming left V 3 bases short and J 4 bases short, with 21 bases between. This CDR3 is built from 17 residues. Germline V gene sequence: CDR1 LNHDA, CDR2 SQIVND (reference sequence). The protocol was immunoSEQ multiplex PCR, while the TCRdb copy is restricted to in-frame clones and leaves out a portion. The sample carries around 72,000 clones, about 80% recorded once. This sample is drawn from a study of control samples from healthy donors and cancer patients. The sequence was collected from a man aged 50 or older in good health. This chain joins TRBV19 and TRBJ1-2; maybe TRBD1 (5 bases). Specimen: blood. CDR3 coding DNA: TGTGCCAGTAGTATGGGGGGTTTTGGGGAAGGGAGCTATGGCTACACCTTC. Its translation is CASSMGGFGEGSYGYTF.